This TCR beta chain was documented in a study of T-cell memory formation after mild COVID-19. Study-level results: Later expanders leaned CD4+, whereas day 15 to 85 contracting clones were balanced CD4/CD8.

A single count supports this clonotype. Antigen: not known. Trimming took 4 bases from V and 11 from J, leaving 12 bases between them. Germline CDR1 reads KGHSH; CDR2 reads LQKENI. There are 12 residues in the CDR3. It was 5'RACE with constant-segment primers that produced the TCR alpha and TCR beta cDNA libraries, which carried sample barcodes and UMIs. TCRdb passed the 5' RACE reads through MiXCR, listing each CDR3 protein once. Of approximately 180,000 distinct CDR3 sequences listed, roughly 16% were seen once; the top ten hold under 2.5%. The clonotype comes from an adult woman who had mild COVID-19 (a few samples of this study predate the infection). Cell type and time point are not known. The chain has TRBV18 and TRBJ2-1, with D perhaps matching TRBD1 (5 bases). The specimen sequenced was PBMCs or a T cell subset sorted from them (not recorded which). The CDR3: CASSLQGSKQFF. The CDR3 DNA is TGTGCCAGCTCACTCCAGGGTTCGAAGCAGTTCTTC.